The clone carrying this T cell receptor beta chain occurred once. No antigen is known for it. The authors distributed each subset's genomic DNA evenly over several immunoSEQ plates. Sorted subsets were amplified in replicate PCRs using approximately 0.2 ug DNA, about 30,000 T cell genomes. Libraries were prepared by immunoSEQ multiplex PCR; TCRdb keeps only in-frame clonotypes and omits some of them. The data contain 1,500,000 or so clones, 96% of them singletons. Looked up from germline, CDR1 is SNHLY and CDR2 is FYNNEI. The CDR3 totals 19 residues. The ends lost 2 bases at V and 2 bases at J; junction bases unmatched: 10. These data come from a study of shared clonotypes between healthy human individuals. Whole-study results and caveats: It was anticipated that sequencing depth would influence how many clonotypes donors shared. Estimated clonotype richness was generally higher in naive than memory subsets.

The sequenced sample was naive CD4+ T cells sorted from blood. Subset in this sample: CD45RA+ positively selected. The chain is built from TRBV2 and TRBJ2-1; 12 bases map to TRBD2. This receptor was obtained from a man aged 25-45 years in good health. The CDR3 DNA reads TGTGCCAGCAGTGAAACGTCTAGCGGGAGGGCCAATGCCTACAATGAGCAGTTCTTC. Translated: CASSETSSGRANAYNEQFF.